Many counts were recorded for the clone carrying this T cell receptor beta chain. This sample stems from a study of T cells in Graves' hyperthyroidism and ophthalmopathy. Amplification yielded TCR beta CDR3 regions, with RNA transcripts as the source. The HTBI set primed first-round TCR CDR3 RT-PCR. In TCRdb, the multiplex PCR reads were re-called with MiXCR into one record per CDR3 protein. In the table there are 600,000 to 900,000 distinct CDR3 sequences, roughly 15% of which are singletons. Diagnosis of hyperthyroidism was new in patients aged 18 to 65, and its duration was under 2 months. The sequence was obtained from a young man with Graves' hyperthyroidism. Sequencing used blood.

Here the CDR3 DNA reads TGTGCCAGCAGCCCTTATAGACAGAACACTGAAGCTTTCTTT. This codes for CASSPYRQNTEAFF. The chain joins TRBV7-2 to TRBJ1-1; D gene uncertain. Germline V gene lookup returns CDR1 SGHTA and CDR2 FQGNSA. The ends were cut back, 5 bases at V and 1 base at J, with 11 bases in the middle. There are 14 residues in the CDR3.